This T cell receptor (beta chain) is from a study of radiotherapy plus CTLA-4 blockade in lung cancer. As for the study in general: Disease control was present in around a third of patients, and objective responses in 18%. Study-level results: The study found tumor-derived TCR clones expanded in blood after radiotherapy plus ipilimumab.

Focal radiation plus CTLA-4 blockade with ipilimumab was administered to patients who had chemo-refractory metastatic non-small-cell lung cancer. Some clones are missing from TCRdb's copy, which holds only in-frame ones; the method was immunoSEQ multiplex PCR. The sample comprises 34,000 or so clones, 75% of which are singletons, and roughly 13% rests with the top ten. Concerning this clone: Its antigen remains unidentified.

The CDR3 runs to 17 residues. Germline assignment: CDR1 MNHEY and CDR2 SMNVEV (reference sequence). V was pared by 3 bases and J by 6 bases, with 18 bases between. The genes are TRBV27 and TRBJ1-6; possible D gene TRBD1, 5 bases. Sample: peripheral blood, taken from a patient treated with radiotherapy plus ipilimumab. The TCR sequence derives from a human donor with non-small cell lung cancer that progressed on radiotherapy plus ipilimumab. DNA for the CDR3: TGTGCCAGCAGTTTGGCATACTTGGGACCGACTAATTCACCCCTCCACTTT. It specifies CASSLAYLGPTNSPLHF.